What follows are 16 T cell receptor beta chains derived from one specimen sequenced in a study of blood T cells in healthy people across ages. Sample-barcoded 5' priming and a J-beta primer mix drove a second PCR of 7 to 11 cycles. TCRdb reprocessed the 5' RACE reads via MiXCR and lists one record per CDR3 protein. The table has more than 650,000 distinct CDR3 sequences, about a fifth seen once. Material for sequencing was blood. These receptors all come from a man aged 70 or older in good health.

The sample holds a few counts of this clonotype. The CDR3 end shows no conserved phenylalanine or tryptophan, and so a read error is likely. The chain couples TRBV15 to TRBJ2-4, with TRBD2 identical over 7 bases. With 1 base clipped from V and 0 bases from J, the junction kept 9 bases outside the gene matches. Germline V gives CDR1 LNHNV, CDR2 YYDKDF (reference sequence). CDR3 length equals 18 residues. The CDR3, as DNA: TGTGCCACCAGCAGAGCCAGCGGGGTTACCATAGCCAAAAACATTCAGTACCTC. Translating gives CATSRASGVTIAKNIQYL.

This clonotype was seen a few times. V and J are TRBV10-3 and TRBJ2-2, with a possible D match to TRBD2 (5 bases). Trimming removed 5 bases at V and 1 base at J, with 11 bases between. Germline CDR1 and CDR2: ENHRY and SYGVKD. CDR3 length equals 15 residues. CDR3 sequence reads: CAISFGVGNTGELFF. In DNA form, the CDR3 reads TGTGCCATCAGTTTCGGGGTTGGGAACACCGGGGAGCTGTTTTTT.

This sequence joins TRBV6-2 or TRBV6-3 and TRBJ2-1; TRBD2 might be the D (6 bases). The CDR3 has 14 residues. V dropped 7 bases and J dropped 4 bases, with 14 bases sitting between them. Germline V gene data show CDR1 as MNHEY and CDR2 as SVGEGT. In DNA form, the CDR3 reads TGTGCCAGCATACGGGACTCAGGGTACAATGAGCAGTTCTTC. It specifies CASIRDSGYNEQFF.

This rearrangement joins TRBV6-5 to TRBJ2-1; possibly TRBD2 for D (5 bases). Between the trimmed V and J ends, which lost 6 bases and 8 bases, there was a span of 17 bases. The CDR3 is 14 residues long. Germline-derived CDR1 and CDR2 are MNHEY and SVGAGI. CDR3 residues: CASSSGPGGDEQFF. The CDR3 coding sequence is TGTGCCAGCAGCTCCGGGCCTGGAGGAGATGAGCAGTTCTTC.

This clonotype was detected only a few times. J is TRBJ2-5 and V is TRBV20-1; maybe TRBD1 (5 bases). Near its end, the DNA agrees better with TRBJ2-1, so the J call may be wrong. From germline, CDR1 is DFQATT and CDR2 SNEGSKA (reference sequence). This CDR3 contains 12 residues. DNA for the CDR3: TGCAGTGCTAGAGGGGGCTGGAATGAGCAGTTCTTC. This translates into CSARGGWNEQFF.

The V gene is TRBV7-9, the J gene TRBJ1-6; possible D gene TRBD1, 6 bases. CDR1 is SEHNR, CDR2 FQNEAQ, per germline (reference sequence). The CDR3 covers 14 residues. The V gene lost 5 bases and the J gene lost 9 bases, with 14 bases spanning the gap. CDR3 in amino acids: CASSRRGAFSPLHF. The DNA of the CDR3 is TGTGCCAGCAGCAGACGGGGGGCCTTTTCACCCCTCCACTTT.

This chain uses TRBV6-6 with TRBJ2-3; D may be TRBD2 (6 bases). Trimming took 3 bases from V and 1 from J, leaving 14 bases between them. This CDR3 spans 16 amino acids. Germline V CDR1 and CDR2: MNHNY, SVGAGI (reference sequence). CDR3 amino acids: CASSYGAGSGTDTQYF. CDR3 DNA sequence: TGTGCCAGCAGTTATGGGGCGGGGTCTGGCACAGATACGCAGTATTTT.

The V gene is TRBV7-2, the J gene TRBJ1-3; 8 bases align to TRBD1. The CDR3 is 15 residues long. Germline CDR1 reads SGHTA; CDR2 reads FQGNSA. V lost 1 base and J lost 8; bases outside the gene matches: 7. The CDR3 DNA is TGTGCCAGCAGCTTAGGGGCAGGGGGCGGGCACACCATATATTTT. Translation gives CASSLGAGGGHTIYF. Combining the CDR3 with reference TRBV7-2 and TRBJ1-3 gives the whole variable domain GAGVSQSPSNKVTEKGKDVELRCDPISGHTALYWYRQSLGQGLEFLIYFQGNSAPDKSGLPSDRFSAERTGGSVSTLTIQRTQQEDSAVYLCASSLGAGGGHTIYFGEGSWLTVV.

This clonotype showed up many times. The chain combines TRBV28 with TRBJ2-6; the D gene is possibly TRBD2 (5 bases). The germline CDR1 and CDR2 sequences are MDHEN and SYDVKM. This CDR3 region has 15 residues. Trimming shortened V by 3 bases and J by 0 bases, and 6 bases separated the two germline ends. CDR3 DNA sequence: TGTGCCAGCAGTTTTGGGAGCTCTGGGGCCAACGTCCTGACTTTC. It encodes CASSFGSSGANVLTF.

This clonotype showed up just a few times. The chain carries TRBV5-1 and TRBJ1-2, with a tentative D call TRBD1 (5 bases). Trimming shortened V by 0 bases and J by 2 bases, and 11 bases separated the two germline ends. CDR1 and CDR2 from the germline V gene are SGHRS and YFSETQ. The CDR3 consists of 15 residues. The CDR3 nucleotides read TGCGCCAGCAGCTTGGGGGACGGTACAAACTATGGCTACACCTTC. It codes for CASSLGDGTNYGYTF.

Only a few counts were recorded for this clonotype. The genes are TRBV30 and TRBJ2-3; D unclear. The CDR3 is 12 amino acids. Germline V gives CDR1 GTSNPN, CDR2 SVGIG (reference sequence). V was clipped by 5 bases and J by 4 bases, with 10 bases between them. Here the CDR3 reads CAWSVAPDTQYF. CDR3 bases: TGTGCCTGGTCGGTGGCCCCAGATACGCAGTATTTT.

The rearrangement links TRBV6-5 to TRBJ2-7; 7 nucleotides match TRBD2. The J call may be in error: the DNA end matches TRBJ2-5 better. CDR1 MNHEY and CDR2 SVGAGI come from the germline V gene. This CDR3 has 15 residues. This CDR3 reads CASSLSGVDWETQYF. The CDR3 region has the DNA TGTGCCAGCAGCCTAAGCGGGGTTGACTGGGAGACCCAGTACTTC.

This clonotype has only a few counts. The chain recombines TRBV12-3 or TRBV12-4 with TRBJ2-5, with 8 bases that match TRBD2. Trimming cost V 5 bases and J 11 bases; bases outside gene matches: 16. CDR3 length equals 15 residues. The CDR3 region is CASSPMLGGGFQQYF. The CDR3 DNA is TGTGCCAGCAGTCCCATGTTGGGCGGGGGGTTTCAGCAGTACTTC.

This chain's CDR3 is CASSAFLGTIEQFF. The DNA for the CDR3 is TGTGCCAGTAGCGCCTTTTTGGGCACAATTGAGCAGTTCTTC. The V and J genes are TRBV19 and TRBJ2-1; D ambiguous. Trimming removed 6 bases at V and 9 bases at J, with 18 bases between. Germline CDR1 LNHDA, CDR2 SQIVND (reference sequence). There are 14 residues in the CDR3.

This chain joins TRBV2 and TRBJ1-2; D gene ambiguous. In germline, CDR1 is SNHLY, CDR2 FYNNEI. The CDR3 loop spans 12 amino acids. V lost 3 bases to trimming and J lost 4 bases, with 6 bases between them. The CDR3 sequence is CASSDRPYGYTF. In nucleotides, the CDR3 is TGTGCCAGCAGTGACAGGCCCTATGGCTACACCTTC.

Details on this clonotype: This may come from a read error, since a much larger clone is one base off. The chain has TRBV28 and TRBJ1-2; tentative D call: TRBD1 (6 bases). This CDR3 spans 12 amino acids. Trimming shortened V by 4 bases and J by 8 bases, and 11 bases separated the two germline ends. CDR1 MDHEN and CDR2 SYDVKM come from the germline V gene. The CDR3 protein is CASSSSGEGYTF. CDR3 DNA sequence: TGTGCCAGCAGTTCATCAGGGGAGGGCTACACCTTC.